These 21 T cell receptor beta chains share one sample of origin, sequenced in a study of human T cells and chemical hapten exposure (dated by TCRdb to the early 2020s). The library was made by RACE. These reads were obtained on a NextSeq 500. TCRdb applied fastp at Q25 and MiXCR to the public reads, then kept only in-frame beta chains. Every entry covers one CDR3 protein and lists the most common genes and DNA from its rows. This sample comprises around 250,000 distinct CDR3 sequences, approximately 8.4% of them detected only once. Approximately 2.3% of the sample comes from the top ten. Read against the paper, the sample's time point label means: pre-sensitization, week 0. What this sample's treatment or condition label stands for: therapeutic diphenylcyclopropenone sensitization with weekly scalp DPC. Sample: whole blood, taken in connection with sensitization to the hapten diphenylcyclopropenone (DPC). The receptors here all came from a woman aged 40 to 50 with alopecia areata. Some clones in this sample may be carry-over from other donors' samples.

The sample holds a few counts of this clonotype. V is TRBV4-3 and J is TRBJ2-1; 8 bases agree with TRBD1. In germline, CDR1 is LGHNA, CDR2 YSLEER. V lost 4 bases and J lost 0; bases outside the gene matches: 2. The CDR3 consists of 15 residues. The CDR3 coding sequence is TGCGCCAGCAGCCGGGGACAGGTCTCCTACAATGAGCAGTTCTTC. Protein product: CASSRGQVSYNEQFF.

The V gene is TRBV7-2, the J gene TRBJ2-7; TRBD1 agrees at 9 bases. The junction had 5 bases not matched to a gene; V was cut back by 4 bases and J by 7 bases. The CDR3 consists of 13 residues. CDR1 is SGHTA and CDR2 is FQGNSA in the germline V gene. The CDR3 spells CASSSQGAGEQYF. Here the CDR3 DNA reads TGTGCCAGCAGCTCACAGGGGGCTGGGGAGCAGTACTTC.

This clonotype was counted many times. The chain combines TRBV28 with TRBJ1-2; a possible D gene is TRBD1 (5 bases). Between the trimmed V and J ends, which lost 5 bases and 4 bases, there was a span of 14 bases. In germline, CDR1 is MDHEN, CDR2 SYDVKM. The CDR3 runs 14 residues. The CDR3 is CASSLGIGGYGYTF. The CDR3 region has the DNA TGTGCCAGCAGTCTGGGGATTGGGGGCTATGGCTACACCTTC.

This chain uses TRBV7-2 with TRBJ2-6, with TRBD2 identical over 7 bases. The CDR3 covers 19 residues. J lost 0 bases, V lost 5 bases, and 13 bases had no gene match. From germline, CDR1 is SGHTA and CDR2 FQGNSA. CDR3 nucleotide sequence: TGTGCCAGCAGCCCACACCAACTAGCGTACCACTCTGGGGCCAACGTCCTGACTTTC. Residues: CASSPHQLAYHSGANVLTF.

The chain carries TRBV7-2 and TRBJ1-4, with TRBD1 as a possible D gene (5 bases). Germline lookup yields CDR1 SGHTA and CDR2 FQGNSA. The CDR3 is 14 amino acids. V was clipped by 0 bases and J by 11 bases, with 13 bases between them. The DNA for the CDR3 is TGTGCCAGCAGCTTAGCGGGCGCAGGGCTGAAACTGTTTTTT. Encoded protein: CASSLAGAGLKLFF.

This clonotype was found a few times. Given a much more abundant clone one base away, this may be a read error. The chain links TRBV5-6 to TRBJ1-1, with D uncertain. There are 12 residues in the CDR3. Germline lookup yields CDR1 SGHDT and CDR2 YYEEEE. V lost 3 bases and J lost 0, with 3 bases in between. CDR3 amino acids: CASSWVNTEAFF. The CDR3 coding sequence is TGTGCCAGCAGCTGGGTGAACACTGAAGCTTTCTTT.

This clonotype has only a few counts. This rearrangement joins TRBV29-1 to TRBJ1-5; 7 bases are shared with TRBD1. The CDR3 is 13 amino acids. Germline trimming cut 4 bases from V and 2 bases from J; bases unmatched to any gene: 2. Germline V gene sequence: CDR1 SQVTM, CDR2 ANQGSEA. CDR3 bases: TGCAGCGTTGCAGGGGGACGCAATCAGCCCCAGCATTTT. This gives the protein CSVAGGRNQPQHF.

The genes are TRBV11-2 and TRBJ2-2, with 13 bases fitting TRBD2. Germline V gene data show CDR1 as SGHAT and CDR2 as FQNNGV. The V and J ends lost 1 base and 7 bases, in that order; junction bases with no gene match: 6. This CDR3 has 17 amino acids. CDR3 sequence (DNA): TGTGCCAGCAGCTTAGGGACTAGCGGGAGATCTGGCGGGGAGCTGTTTTTT. Residues: CASSLGTSGRSGGELFF.

This clonotype was recorded a few times. V and J are TRBV24-1 and TRBJ1-1, with 8 nucleotides matching TRBD1. V shed 0 bases, J shed 1 base, and the junction held 6 bases outside the gene matches. This CDR3 comprises 17 residues. CDR1 and CDR2 from the germline V gene are KGHDR and SFDVKD. As DNA, the CDR3 is TGTGCCACCAGTGATTTGCCAGGGGGCCTAAGGAACACTGAAGCTTTCTTT. Amino acid sequence: CATSDLPGGLRNTEAFF.

This clonotype occurred many times. This chain connects TRBV29-1 to TRBJ2-7, with D unclear. V lost 4 bases, J lost 4 bases, and 8 bases lay in between. The V gene's germline CDR1 is SQVTM and CDR2 ANQGSEA. This CDR3 has 11 residues. CDR3 sequence reads: CSVGGGYEQYF. The DNA for the CDR3 is TGCAGCGTTGGTGGTGGGTACGAGCAGTACTTC.

This chain joins TRBV4-1 and TRBJ1-2; 7 bases map to TRBD1. In germline, CDR1 is MGHRA, CDR2 YSYEKL. The J segment lost 2 bases and the V segment lost 3 bases, leaving 21 bases of the junction unmatched. This CDR3 is 20 amino acids long. CDR3 sequence: CASSHSLRKDRRDLNYGYTF. Written as DNA, the CDR3 is TGCGCCAGCAGCCACTCCCTAAGGAAGGACAGGAGGGATTTAAACTATGGCTACACCTTC.

This clonotype was seen only a few times. This sequence joins TRBV6-5 and TRBJ2-2, with D uncertain. With 2 bases removed from V and 5 bases from J, the gap between germline ends came to 6 bases. CDR1 is MNHEY, CDR2 SVGAGI, per germline. The CDR3 contains 13 residues. This chain's CDR3 is CASSYGITGELFF. The CDR3 coding sequence is TGTGCCAGCAGTTACGGTATTACCGGGGAGCTGTTTTTT.

V and J are TRBV12-3 or TRBV12-4 and TRBJ2-3, with D possibly being TRBD2 (6 bases). The V end lost 3 bases, the J end lost 2 bases, and 15 bases lay between the germline ends. The CDR3 has 16 residues. The CDR3 coding sequence is TGTGCCAGCAGTTTGTATAGCGGACTTACCACAGATACGCAGTATTTT. Translated, it gives CASSLYSGLTTDTQYF.

The rearrangement joins TRBV3-1 to TRBJ1-2; D call uncertain. From germline, CDR1 is LGHDT and CDR2 YNNKEL (reference sequence). The CDR3 runs 14 residues. V lost 0 bases and J 3 bases, leaving 8 bases between the germline ends. CDR3 coding DNA: TGTGCCAGCAGCCAAGAATCTGGATACTATGGCTACACCTTC. It yields the protein CASSQESGYYGYTF.

The chain carries TRBV6-2 or TRBV6-3 and TRBJ1-4; 7 nucleotides agree with TRBD1. The V segment lost 5 bases and the J segment 5 bases; nucleotides outside the gene matches: 8. This CDR3 region has 15 residues. Germline V gene lookup returns CDR1 MNHEY and CDR2 SVGEGT. CDR3 residues: CASSRRTGENEKLFF. CDR3 bases: TGTGCCAGCAGTAGACGGACAGGAGAAAATGAAAAACTGTTTTTT.

A few counts support this clonotype. The chain joins TRBV4-3 to TRBJ1-2; TRBD1 might be the D (6 bases). The CDR3 contains 17 residues. Trimming took off 2 bases at V and 1 base at J, with 17 bases between the two ends. Germline V CDR1 and CDR2: LGHNA, YSLEER. CDR3 sequence: CASSQSRGAPINYGYTF. CDR3 nucleotides: TGCGCCAGCAGCCAATCCCGGGGGGCTCCAATTAACTATGGCTACACCTTC.

The J gene is TRBJ2-3, the V gene TRBV7-2, with TRBD2 identical over 7 bases. CDR1 is SGHTA and CDR2 is FQGNSA in the germline V gene. The CDR3 totals 15 residues. With V trimmed by 3 bases and J by 2 bases, 5 bases remained unmatched. Here the CDR3 reads CASSLVAGATDTQYF. Here the CDR3 DNA reads TGTGCCAGCAGCTTGGTTGCGGGAGCCACAGATACGCAGTATTTT. Complete variable domain (other parts from reference TRBV7-2 and TRBJ2-3): GAGVSQSPSNKVTEKGKDVELRCDPISGHTALYWYRQSLGQGLEFLIYFQGNSAPDKSGLPSDRFSAERTGGSVSTLTIQRTQQEDSAVYLCASSLVAGATDTQYFGPGTRLTVL.

The chain links TRBV6-2 or TRBV6-3 to TRBJ1-1; 8 bases map to TRBD1. The junction had 5 bases not matched to a gene; V was cut back by 4 bases and J by 1 base. Germline V gives CDR1 MNHEY, CDR2 SVGEGT. CDR3 length: 15 amino acids. CDR3 residues: CASSSYRGANTEAFF. The CDR3 nucleotides read TGTGCCAGCAGTTCCTACAGGGGGGCGAACACTGAAGCTTTCTTT.

The sample holds many counts of this clonotype. J is TRBJ2-7 and V is TRBV9; 9 bases align to TRBD2. V lost 4 bases to trimming and J lost 0 bases; unmatched junction nucleotides: 11. The CDR3 runs to 17 residues. Germline CDR1 SGDLS, CDR2 YYNGEE. The CDR3 sequence is CASSPELAGSSSYEQYF. The CDR3 DNA sequence: TGTGCCAGCAGCCCTGAGCTAGCGGGAAGTAGCTCCTACGAGCAGTACTTC.

This clonotype turned up a few times. V is TRBV28 and J is TRBJ2-1; 14 bases match TRBD2. With V trimmed by 5 bases and J by 7 bases, 4 bases remained unmatched. Germline-derived CDR1 and CDR2 are MDHEN and SYDVKM. There are 15 residues in the CDR3. Here the CDR3 DNA reads TGTGCCAGCAGTCTCAGGACTAGCGGGAGGAATGAGCAGTTCTTC. Translation: CASSLRTSGRNEQFF.

This clonotype was counted a few times. This chain joins TRBV6-2 or TRBV6-3 and TRBJ2-1; D may be TRBD2 (6 bases). V was shortened by 8 bases and J by 4 bases, with 15 bases between the two germline ends. This CDR3 is 14 amino acids long. The germline V gene encodes CDR1 MNHEY and CDR2 SVGEGT. The CDR3 DNA follows: TGTGCCAGCGGGAGGTCAACTTCTTACAATGAGCAGTTCTTC. It specifies CASGRSTSYNEQFF.